One T cell receptor beta chain is described in this entry. Its specificity is not known. This CDR3 is built from 15 residues. V was clipped by 4 bases and J by 5 bases; unmatched bases: 9. Germline V lookup: CDR1 LNHDA, CDR2 SQIVND (reference sequence). Separation from the roughly 670-subject first cohort characterized the approximately 130-subject validation cohort, to which the donors belonged. The source of the sample is a study of cytomegalovirus exposure and HLA in healthy donors. Across the whole study: The roughly 120 validation repertoires, a later analysis reported, used the same platform as the roughly 710 first-cohort repertoires.

General observations from the study: Associated with cytomegalovirus, according to the listing, were around 160 TCR beta chains. Specificity for CMV antigens was confirmed in vitro for three of the CMV-associated chains.

Sequenced by immunoSEQ multiplex PCR; TCRdb stores in-frame clones only, minus some. The table includes around 190,000 clones, 85% detected once. Sequenced input: PBMCs. The chain recombines TRBV19 with TRBJ2-7; TRBD1 matches at 9 bases. The sequence was obtained from a young man in good health and CMV-seropositive. The CDR3 DNA reads as TGTGCCAGTAGTACCCGGGACAGGGAGATCAACGAGCAGTACTTC. Translated: CASSTRDREINEQYF.